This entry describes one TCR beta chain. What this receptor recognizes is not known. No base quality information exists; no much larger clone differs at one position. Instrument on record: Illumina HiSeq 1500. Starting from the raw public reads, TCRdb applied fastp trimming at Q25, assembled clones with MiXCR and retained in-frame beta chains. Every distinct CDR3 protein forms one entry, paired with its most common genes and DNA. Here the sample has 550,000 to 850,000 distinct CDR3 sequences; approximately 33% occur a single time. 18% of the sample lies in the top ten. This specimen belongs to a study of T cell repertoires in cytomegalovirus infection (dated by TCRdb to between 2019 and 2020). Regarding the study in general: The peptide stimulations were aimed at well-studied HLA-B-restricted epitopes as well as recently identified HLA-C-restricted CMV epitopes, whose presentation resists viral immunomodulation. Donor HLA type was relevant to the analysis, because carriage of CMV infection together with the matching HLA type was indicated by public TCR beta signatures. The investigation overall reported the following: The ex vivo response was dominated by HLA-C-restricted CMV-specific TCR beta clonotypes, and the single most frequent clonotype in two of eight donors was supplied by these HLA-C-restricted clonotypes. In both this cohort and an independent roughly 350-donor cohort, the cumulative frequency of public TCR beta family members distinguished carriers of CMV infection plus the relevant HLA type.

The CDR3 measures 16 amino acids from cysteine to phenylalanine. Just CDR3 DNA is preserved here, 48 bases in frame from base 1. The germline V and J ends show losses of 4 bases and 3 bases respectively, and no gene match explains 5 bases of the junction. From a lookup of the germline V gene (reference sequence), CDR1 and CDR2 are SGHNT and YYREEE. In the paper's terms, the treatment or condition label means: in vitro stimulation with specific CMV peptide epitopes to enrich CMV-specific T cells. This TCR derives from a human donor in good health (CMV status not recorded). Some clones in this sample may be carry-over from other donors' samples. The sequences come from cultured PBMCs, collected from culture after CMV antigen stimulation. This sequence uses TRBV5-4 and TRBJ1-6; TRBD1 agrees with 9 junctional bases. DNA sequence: TGTGCCAGCAGCAGGGACAGGGACGACTATAATTCACCCCTCCACTTT. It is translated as CASSRDRDDYNSPLHF.